This entry is about one T cell receptor beta chain. Its matching antigen is unknown. V lost 6 bases and J lost 9, with 9 bases in between. The CDR3 contains 9 residues. In germline, CDR1 is DFQATT, CDR2 SNEGSKA (reference sequence). This specimen belongs to a study of cytomegalovirus exposure and HLA in healthy donors. Overall study context: Among several hundred genotyped donors, roughly 80% fell in the Caucasian-associated ancestry cluster. Findings of the study overall: A cluster of highly shared sequence variants was likely a sequencing artifact.

Unrecorded immune exposure was likely among donors, who were nominally healthy when sampled. The PCR employed 60 Vbeta primers together with 13 Jbeta primers. Sequencing used immunoSEQ multiplex PCR; TCRdb keeps in-frame clones, though not all of them. The sample lists about 130,000 clones, 79% occurring once. The clonotype comes from a man aged 35-49 years in good health and CMV-seropositive. The specimen was PBMCs. The V and J genes are TRBV20-1 and TRBJ2-7; D unclear. The CDR3 DNA follows: TGCAGTGCCAACAGTCGGCAGTACTTC. This sequence encodes CSANSRQYF.